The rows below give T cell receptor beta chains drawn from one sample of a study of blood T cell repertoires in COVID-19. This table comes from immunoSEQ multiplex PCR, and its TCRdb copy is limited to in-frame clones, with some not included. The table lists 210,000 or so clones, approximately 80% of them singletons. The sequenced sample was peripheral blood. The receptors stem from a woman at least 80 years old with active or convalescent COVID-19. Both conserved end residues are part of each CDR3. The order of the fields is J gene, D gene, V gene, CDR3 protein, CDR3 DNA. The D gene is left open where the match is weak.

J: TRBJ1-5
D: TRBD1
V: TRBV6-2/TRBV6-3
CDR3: CASSYLQGGNQPQHF
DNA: TGTGCCAGCAGTTACTTACAGGGGGGCAATCAGCCCCAGCATTTT

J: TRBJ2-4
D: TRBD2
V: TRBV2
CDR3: CATLPGGEGNIQYF
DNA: TGTGCCACCCTGCCGGGGGGGGAGGGAAACATTCAGTACTTC

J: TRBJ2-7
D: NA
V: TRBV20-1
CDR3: CSASDRDVTYEQYF
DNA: TGCAGTGCTAGTGATAGAGACGTGACTTACGAGCAGTACTTC

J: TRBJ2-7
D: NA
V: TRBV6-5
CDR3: CASSYKGGTLYEQYF
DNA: TGTGCCAGCAGTTACAAGGGGGGGACTCTCTACGAGCAGTACTTC

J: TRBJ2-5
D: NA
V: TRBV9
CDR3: CASSVGPGQETQYF
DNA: TGTGCCAGCAGCGTAGGTCCAGGCCAAGAGACCCAGTACTTC

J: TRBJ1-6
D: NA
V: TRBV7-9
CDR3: CASSFPGSSNSPLHF
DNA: TGTGCCAGCAGCTTCCCCGGGTCTAGTAATTCACCCCTCCACTTT

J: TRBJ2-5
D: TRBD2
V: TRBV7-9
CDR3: CASHRVGGEETQYF
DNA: TGTGCCAGCCACCGGGTCGGGGGGGAAGAGACCCAGTACTTC

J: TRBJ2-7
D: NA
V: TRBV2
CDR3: CASNVNFSYEQYF
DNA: TGTGCCAGCAATGTAAACTTCTCCTACGAGCAGTACTTC

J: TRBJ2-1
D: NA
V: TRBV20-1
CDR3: CSAGGNNEQFF
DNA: TGCAGTGCAGGGGGAAACAATGAGCAGTTCTTC

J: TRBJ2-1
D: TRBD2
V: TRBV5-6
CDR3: CASSNTRTSQFF
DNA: TGTGCCAGCAGCAACACTCGGACTAGCCAGTTCTTC

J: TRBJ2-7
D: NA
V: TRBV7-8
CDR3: CASSLGIWGGEQYF
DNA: TGTGCCAGCAGCTTAGGTATATGGGGCGGCGAGCAGTACTTC

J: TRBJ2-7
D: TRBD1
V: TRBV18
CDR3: CASSGTGASSGEQYF
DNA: TGTGCCAGCTCCGGGACAGGGGCTTCCTCGGGGGAGCAGTACTTC

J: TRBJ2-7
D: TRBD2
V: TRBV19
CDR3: CASSVTSGAGYEQYF
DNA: TGTGCCAGTAGTGTAACTAGCGGGGCAGGCTACGAGCAGTACTTC